What follows are 8 T cell receptor beta chains derived from one specimen sequenced in a study of shared clonotypes between healthy human individuals. The naive CD8 subset, CD45RO-negative cells positively selected for CCR7, excluded terminally differentiated effector memory CD45RA+ cells. This table comes from immunoSEQ multiplex PCR, and its TCRdb copy is limited to in-frame clones, with some not included. The sample lists about 550,000 clones, around 95% occurring once. What was sequenced was naive CD8+ T cells sorted from blood. The receptors derive from a woman between 25 and 40 years old in good health.

The chain recombines TRBV9 with TRBJ2-3; unclear D gene. Trimming pared 0 bases from V and 4 bases from J, leaving 6 bases between. Germline CDR1 and CDR2: SGDLS and YYNGEE. This CDR3 comprises 13 residues. This CDR3 is CASSVGRSDTQYF. The CDR3 DNA reads TGTGCCAGCAGCGTAGGTAGATCAGATACGCAGTATTTT.

The J gene is TRBJ1-3, the V gene TRBV10-3; unclear D gene. CDR3 length: 13 residues. Looked up from germline, CDR1 is ENHRY and CDR2 is SYGVKD. Trimming stripped 2 bases from V and 2 bases from J, with 4 bases between. The CDR3 loop reads CAISENPGNTIYF. CDR3 sequence (DNA): TGTGCCATCAGTGAGAACCCTGGAAACACCATATATTTT.

This chain connects TRBV10-3 to TRBJ2-3; 9 bases line up with TRBD2. The CDR3 has 15 residues. Per the germline V gene, CDR1 is ENHRY and CDR2 is SYGVKD. V was clipped by 2 bases and J by 2 bases; unmatched bases: 2. The CDR3 DNA follows: TGTGCCATCAGTGAGGCGGGAGGGAACACAGATACGCAGTATTTT. It is translated as CAISEAGGNTDTQYF.

V gene TRBV10-3 combines with J gene TRBJ1-2; D uncertain. Germline lookup yields CDR1 ENHRY and CDR2 SYGVKD. The length of the CDR3 is 13 residues. Trimming stripped 7 bases from V and 8 bases from J, with 17 bases between. The CDR3 protein is CAITSGNLGGYTF. CDR3 coding DNA: TGTGCCATCACCAGTGGGAACCTTGGCGGCTACACCTTC.

V is TRBV7-9 and J is TRBJ2-3; D gene unclear. CDR1 and CDR2 (germline): SEHNR, FQNEAQ (reference sequence). Trimming cost V 4 bases and J 8 bases, with 10 bases left between them. This CDR3 has 12 amino acids. The CDR3 here is CASSSDWGTQYF. The CDR3 DNA is TGTGCCAGCAGCTCCGACTGGGGTACGCAGTATTTT. Based on the CDR3 plus reference TRBV7-9 and TRBJ2-3, the full variable domain is DTGVSQNPRHKITKRGQNVTFRCDPISEHNRLYWYRQTLGQGPEFLTYFQNEAQLEKSRLLSDRFSAERPKGSFSTLEIQRTEQGDSAMYLCASSSDWGTQYFGPGTRLTVL.

The chain employs TRBV4-1 and TRBJ2-7; D may match TRBD1 or TRBD2 (5 bases each). The V gene lost 3 bases and the J gene lost 3 bases, with 15 bases spanning the gap. The CDR3 extends over 15 amino acids. Per the germline V gene, CDR1 is MGHRA and CDR2 is YSYEKL. The CDR3 protein is CASSQGPTGRYEQYF. DNA for the CDR3: TGCGCCAGCAGCCAGGGACCAACCGGACGCTACGAGCAGTACTTC.

The chain combines TRBV10-1 with TRBJ2-1; D is uncertain. The CDR3 runs to 10 residues. Between the trimmed V and J ends, which lost 8 bases and 5 bases, there was a span of 4 bases. Germline CDR1 WNHNN, CDR2 SYGVQD (reference sequence). The CDR3 loop is CASGDNEQFF. CDR3 nucleotides: TGCGCCAGCGGGGACAATGAGCAGTTCTTC.

The genes are TRBV28 and TRBJ2-7, with unresolved D. The V end was cut by 0 bases, the J end by 0 bases, with 6 bases between. CDR1 is MDHEN, CDR2 SYDVKM, per germline. The CDR3 is 14 amino acids. CDR3 in amino acids: CASSLWESSYEQYF. CDR3 nucleotides: TGTGCCAGCAGTTTATGGGAAAGCTCCTACGAGCAGTACTTC.